This entry lists 30 T cell receptor beta chains sequenced from one sample in a study of regulatory T cells in long-lasting Graves disease. Arm-PCR of CDR3 regions with iRepertoire HTBI primers generated TCR beta libraries. TCRdb re-derived calls from the multiplex PCR reads in MiXCR, one entry per CDR3 protein. The table includes 400,000 to 500,000 distinct CDR3 sequences, around a fifth detected once. Time point noted: persistent/refractory GD, antithyroid drugs over 5 years with positive TRAb. RNA isolated from PBMCs was used to make the TCR library. The source material was peripheral blood mononuclear cells (PBMCs), sampled when the disease was refractory, from a patient treated with antithyroid drugs. The receptors shown here come from a female donor with Graves disease.

The chain links TRBV7-8 to TRBJ1-3, with 9 bases fitting TRBD1. The CDR3 spans 16 residues. Germline V lookup: CDR1 SGHVS, CDR2 FQNEAQ. Losses at the gene ends were 5 bases for V and 3 bases for J; bases not matched to a gene: 8. CDR3: CASSLRTGVRGNTIYF. For the CDR3, the DNA is TGTGCCAGCAGCCTACGGACAGGGGTCCGTGGAAACACCATATATTTT.

This clonotype appeared many times. This chain links TRBV28 with TRBJ2-5, with a weak D call TRBD1 (5 bases). Germline loops: CDR1 MDHEN, CDR2 SYDVKM. V shed 6 bases and J shed 5 bases, with 13 bases lying between them. This CDR3 comprises 13 residues. CDR3 loop: CASRVGVRETQYF. The CDR3 DNA follows: TGTGCCAGCAGGGTAGGGGTGAGGGAGACCCAGTACTTC.

The table lists this clonotype with many counts. This chain uses TRBV12-3 or TRBV12-4 with TRBJ1-6; D is possibly TRBD1 (5 bases). V was trimmed by 6 bases and J by 6 bases, leaving 18 bases between them. CDR3 length equals 16 residues. CDR3 sequence: CASSWGEGRRNSPLHF. The CDR3 coding sequence is TGTGCCAGCAGCTGGGGGGAAGGACGGCGTAATTCACCCCTCCACTTT.

This clonotype was detected ten times or more. The chain is built from TRBV11-2 and TRBJ2-4; 8 bases align to TRBD1. Germline V gene sequence: CDR1 SGHAT, CDR2 FQNNGV. V trimming: 1 base; J trimming: 3 bases; junction bases outside the gene matches: 11. The CDR3 sequence is 18 residues long. The CDR3 DNA follows: TGTGCCAGCAGCTTAGCCTATTCGACAGGGGACGTCAAAAACATTCAGTACTTC. The encoded protein is CASSLAYSTGDVKNIQYF.

This clonotype was seen at least ten times. Here the CDR3 reads CASSLGGPGYEQYF. Here the CDR3 DNA reads TGTGCCAGCAGTTTGGGGGGACCTGGGTACGAGCAGTACTTC. J is TRBJ2-7 and V is TRBV28, with D tentatively TRBD2 (6 bases). There are 14 residues in the CDR3. Trimming took 3 bases from V and 4 from J, leaving 13 bases between them. CDR1 is MDHEN, CDR2 SYDVKM, per germline. Looking up the rest from reference TRBV28 and TRBJ2-7 gives the full variable domain: DVKVTQSSRYLVKRTGEKVFLECVQDMDHENMFWYRQDPGLGLRLIYFSYDVKMKEKGDIPEGYSVSREKKERFSLILESASTNQTSMYLCASSLGGPGYEQYFGPGTRLTVT.

This chain joins TRBV29-1 and TRBJ1-2; D is unclear. The CDR3 totals 13 residues. V lost 5 bases, J lost 4 bases, and 14 bases lay in between. Germline V lookup: CDR1 SQVTM, CDR2 ANQGSEA. CDR3 coding DNA: TGCAGCGTTACGATGCAATTAGGCTATGGCTACACCTTC. Protein product: CSVTMQLGYGYTF.

This clonotype was seen a few times. This chain uses TRBV6-1 with TRBJ2-2; the D gene is possibly TRBD1 (5 bases). The CDR3 is made up of 15 amino acids. CDR1 is MNHNS, CDR2 SASEGT, per germline. Trimming stripped 4 bases from V and 4 bases from J, with 13 bases between. CDR3 protein: CASSAPGRTTGELFF. CDR3 bases: TGTGCCAGCAGTGCACCAGGGCGTACCACCGGGGAGCTGTTTTTT.

The CDR3 bases are TGTGCCAGCGGTCTGGCCTTAGGGTCCGGTGGCTACACCTTC. Protein product: CASGLALGSGGYTF. V gene TRBV7-9 combines with J gene TRBJ1-2; D gene uncertain. The CDR3 is made up of 14 amino acids. The V end lost 8 bases, the J end lost 7 bases, and 20 bases lay between the germline ends. CDR1 SEHNR and CDR2 FQNEAQ come from the germline V gene (reference sequence).

This clonotype has at least ten counts. The chain joins TRBV7-8 to TRBJ2-5, with 8 bases matching TRBD1. V shed 4 bases, J shed 2 bases, and the junction held 12 bases outside the gene matches. Germline loops: CDR1 SGHVS, CDR2 FQNEAQ. The CDR3 is 17 residues long. The CDR3 spells CASSSVFGQGQQETQYF. CDR3 DNA: TGTGCCAGCAGCTCCGTCTTCGGACAGGGTCAACAAGAGACCCAGTACTTC.

On this clonotype itself: A much larger clone lies one base from this, so it may be a read error. This sequence joins TRBV20-1 and TRBJ1-1; D gene uncertain. Germline V CDR1 and CDR2: DFQATT, SNEGSKA (reference sequence). This CDR3 comprises 13 residues. CDR3 in DNA: TGCAGGGCTCTCCCCGGCTTGAACGCTGAAGCTTTCTTT. Translated: CRALPGLNAEAFF.

This clonotype occurred many times. This chain joins TRBV7-2 and TRBJ2-5; 8 bases match TRBD2. CDR3 length: 15 residues. Unmatched junction bases numbered 5, after V lost 0 bases and J lost 5 bases. Germline-derived CDR1 and CDR2 are SGHTA and FQGNSA. CDR3 loop: CASSLASGGYETQYF. The CDR3 nucleotides are TGTGCCAGCAGCTTAGCGTCGGGAGGGTATGAGACCCAGTACTTC.

This clonotype turned up a few times. The chain uses TRBV3-1 and TRBJ2-7; 7 nucleotides agree with TRBD1. J lost 4 bases, V lost 0 bases, and 3 bases had no gene match. CDR1 and CDR2 from the germline V gene are LGHDT and YNNKEL (reference sequence). The CDR3 contains 14 residues. The CDR3: CASSQERGRYEQYF. CDR3 nucleotides: TGTGCCAGCAGCCAAGAAAGGGGGCGGTACGAGCAGTACTTC.

This clonotype was seen at least ten times. V is TRBV6-1 and J is TRBJ1-1; D gene unclear. V was trimmed by 6 bases and J by 2 bases, leaving 16 bases between them. The CDR3 spans 15 residues. Per germline, CDR1 MNHNS and CDR2 SASEGT. Here the CDR3 DNA reads TGTGCCAGCAGCCAAACGGAGCGAGTAAACACTGAAGCTTTCTTT. Its protein is CASSQTERVNTEAFF.

This clonotype showed up just a few times. The V and J genes are TRBV30 and TRBJ2-2; D uncertain. Trimming left V 3 bases short and J 2 bases short, with 7 bases between. This CDR3 is 13 amino acids long. CDR1 is GTSNPN and CDR2 is SVGIG in the germline V gene (reference sequence). This chain's CDR3 is CAWRPLNTGELFF. In DNA, the CDR3 is TGTGCCTGGAGACCCCTAAACACCGGGGAGCTGTTTTTT.

Many counts were recorded for this clonotype. The chain joins TRBV2 to TRBJ1-1, with D uncertain. The length of the CDR3 is 10 residues. The germline CDR1 and CDR2 sequences are SNHLY and FYNNEI. Trimming left V 10 bases short and J 6 bases short, with 9 bases between. The CDR3 loop is CATRRAEAFF. The CDR3 DNA reads TGTGCCACTAGAAGGGCTGAAGCTTTCTTT.

As to this clonotype: Since a much larger clone is just one base distant, this may be a read error. V is TRBV7-2 and J is TRBJ1-1, with D possibly being TRBD1 (5 bases). The germline gives CDR1 SGHTA, CDR2 FQGNSA. Trimming left V 5 bases short and J 11 bases short, with 15 bases between. CDR3 size: 12 residues. CDR3 residues: CASSPRDQRAFF. The CDR3 coding sequence is TGTGCCAGCAGCCCTCGGGACCAGCGGGCTTTCTTT.

The sample holds many counts of this clonotype. The gene calls are TRBV28 and TRBJ1-2; 10 nucleotides match TRBD1. Germline V lookup: CDR1 MDHEN, CDR2 SYDVKM. The CDR3 is made up of 16 amino acids. V lost 4 bases, J lost 4 bases, and 9 bases stayed unmatched. The CDR3 spells CASSSKDRGIIYGYTF. CDR3 nucleotide sequence: TGTGCCAGCAGTTCGAAGGACAGGGGGATAATCTATGGCTACACCTTC.

The chain employs TRBV27 and TRBJ2-3; D possibly corresponds to TRBD2 (6 bases). The length of the CDR3 is 15 residues. V gave up 3 bases and J gave up 0 bases, with 10 bases separating them. Germline CDR1 MNHEY, CDR2 SMNVEV (reference sequence). Here the CDR3 DNA reads TGTGCCAGCAGTTTTTGGAGGGATAGCACAGATACGCAGTATTTT. It is translated as CASSFWRDSTDTQYF.

This clonotype was counted only a few times. The chain has TRBV29-1 and TRBJ2-3; D is unresolved. Germline assignment: CDR1 SQVTM and CDR2 ANQGSEA. V was trimmed by 0 bases and J by 6 bases, leaving 10 bases between them. The CDR3 sequence is 13 residues long. Here the CDR3 DNA reads TGCAGCGTTGAAGAAGGGCGGTCGGATACGCAGTATTTT. As protein: CSVEEGRSDTQYF.

This sequence joins TRBV7-9 and TRBJ1-6; D may be TRBD1 (5 bases). There are 16 residues in the CDR3. Germline CDR1 SEHNR, CDR2 FQNEAQ (reference sequence). Trimming stripped 1 base from V and 11 bases from J, with 18 bases between. CDR3 in DNA: TGTGCCAGCAGCTTAGATTTGGGGCGCCTAGGAGCACCCCTCCACTTT. It translates to CASSLDLGRLGAPLHF.

The rearrangement uses TRBV30 and TRBJ1-1; TRBD1 matches at 11 bases. The CDR3 has 14 residues. Unmatched junction bases numbered 6, after V lost 5 bases and J lost 4 bases. The germline CDR1 and CDR2 sequences are GTSNPN and SVGIG (reference sequence). As DNA, the CDR3 is TGTGCCTGGGACGCCGGGACAGGGGGCACTGAAGCTTTCTTT. It encodes CAWDAGTGGTEAFF.

This clonotype was seen a few times. V gene TRBV7-2 combines with J gene TRBJ1-4; TRBD1 might be the D (5 bases). CDR3 length: 15 residues. V was clipped by 5 bases and J by 4 bases, with 14 bases between them. The germline CDR1 and CDR2 sequences are SGHTA and FQGNSA. CDR3: CASSKRRVINEKLFF. In DNA, the CDR3 is TGTGCCAGCAGCAAACGCAGGGTTATTAATGAAAAACTGTTTTTT.

This chain connects TRBV7-6 to TRBJ2-7, with D tentatively TRBD1 or TRBD2 (5 bases each). The CDR3 totals 15 residues. Trimming removed 5 bases at V and 0 bases at J, with 14 bases between. Germline V CDR1 and CDR2: SGHVS, FNYEAQ. The CDR3 reads CASSRTRDASYEQYF. CDR3 in DNA: TGTGCCAGCAGCCGAACCCGGGACGCCTCCTACGAGCAGTACTTC.

In its sample, this clonotype was seen many times. The chain employs TRBV28 and TRBJ2-7; D remains unclear. CDR3 length equals 13 residues. CDR1 and CDR2 (germline): MDHEN, SYDVKM. V dropped 3 bases and J dropped 1 base, with 7 bases sitting between them. The CDR3 region is CASSLGESYEQYF. The CDR3 bases are TGTGCCAGCAGTTTGGGCGAATCCTACGAGCAGTACTTC.

The chain combines TRBV9 with TRBJ2-1; D remains ambiguous. Per the germline V gene, CDR1 is SGDLS and CDR2 is YYNGEE. This CDR3 spans 14 amino acids. Trimming cost V 0 bases and J 6 bases, with 10 bases left between them. The CDR3 nucleotides are TGTGCCAGCAGCGTAGAAGGACCCACCAATGAGCAGTTCTTC. The encoded protein is CASSVEGPTNEQFF.

This clonotype came up many times. The gene calls are TRBV27 and TRBJ2-7, with 10 bases aligning to TRBD2. This CDR3 has 14 amino acids. The germline CDR1 and CDR2 sequences are MNHEY and SMNVEV (reference sequence). The junction had 4 bases not matched to a gene; V was cut back by 6 bases and J by 2 bases. The CDR3 nucleotides are TGTGCCAGCAGGGTCACTAGCGGGGCCTACGAGCAGTACTTC. It yields the protein CASRVTSGAYEQYF.

This clonotype was detected a few times. The V and J genes are TRBV19 and TRBJ1-5, with D possibly TRBD1 on 6 matching bases. Trimming stripped 4 bases from V and 0 bases from J, with 19 bases between. Germline V lookup: CDR1 LNHDA, CDR2 SQIVND (reference sequence). The CDR3 has 18 residues. The CDR3 region has the DNA TGTGCCAGTAGTACCGGGGCCGGGGGACAACTTAGCAATCAGCCCCAGCATTTT. This gives the protein CASSTGAGGQLSNQPQHF.

The table lists this clonotype with many counts. The chain is built from TRBV3-1 and TRBJ1-5; D remains unclear. Germline loops: CDR1 LGHDT, CDR2 YNNKEL (reference sequence). V was clipped by 0 bases and J by 5 bases, with 5 bases between them. The CDR3 has 13 residues. The CDR3 DNA follows: TGTGCCAGCAGCCAAGATAACGATCAGCCCCAGCATTTT. Residues: CASSQDNDQPQHF. Variable domain in full (rest from reference TRBV3-1 and TRBJ1-5): DTAVSQTPKYLVTQMGNDKSIKCEQNLGHDTMYWYKQDSKKFLKIMFSYNNKELIINETVPNRFSPKSPDKAHLNLHINSLELGDSAVYFCASSQDNDQPQHFGDGTRLSIL.

In this sample, this clonotype turned up a few times. The V gene is TRBV29-1, the J gene TRBJ2-5; 8 bases fit TRBD2. The V gene end was trimmed by 7 bases and the J gene end by 2 bases; junction bases not matched to a gene: 6. The CDR3 consists of 13 residues. Germline lookup yields CDR1 SQVTM and CDR2 ANQGSEA. The DNA of the CDR3 is TGCAGCGCAATACTAGCGGTGCAAGAGACCCAGTACTTC. This sequence encodes CSAILAVQETQYF.

This clonotype showed up many times. This rearrangement joins TRBV29-1 to TRBJ1-5, with 10 bases lining up with TRBD1. The J segment lost 0 bases and the V segment lost 4 bases, leaving 9 bases of the junction unmatched. The germline V gene encodes CDR1 SQVTM and CDR2 ANQGSEA. This CDR3 comprises 17 residues. The CDR3 region is CSVVVGTGAYSNQPQHF. DNA of the CDR3: TGCAGCGTTGTGGTGGGGACAGGGGCATATAGCAATCAGCCCCAGCATTTT.